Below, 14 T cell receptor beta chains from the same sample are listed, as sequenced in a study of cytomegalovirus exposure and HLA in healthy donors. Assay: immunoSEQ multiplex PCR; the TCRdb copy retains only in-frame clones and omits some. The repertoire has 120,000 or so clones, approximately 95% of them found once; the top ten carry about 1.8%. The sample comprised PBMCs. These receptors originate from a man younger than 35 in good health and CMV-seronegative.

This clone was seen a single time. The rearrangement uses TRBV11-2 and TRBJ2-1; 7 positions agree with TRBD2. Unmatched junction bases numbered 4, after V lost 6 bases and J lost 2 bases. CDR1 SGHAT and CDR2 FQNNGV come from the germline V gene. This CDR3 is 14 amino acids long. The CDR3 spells CASRGGEPYNEQFF. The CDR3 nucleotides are TGTGCCAGCAGGGGGGGGGAGCCCTACAATGAGCAGTTCTTC.

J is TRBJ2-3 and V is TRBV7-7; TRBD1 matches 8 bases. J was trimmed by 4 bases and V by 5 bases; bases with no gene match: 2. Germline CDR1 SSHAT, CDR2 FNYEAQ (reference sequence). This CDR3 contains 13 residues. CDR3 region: CASSPQGADTQYF. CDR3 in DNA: TGTGCCAGCAGCCCACAGGGGGCAGATACGCAGTATTTT.

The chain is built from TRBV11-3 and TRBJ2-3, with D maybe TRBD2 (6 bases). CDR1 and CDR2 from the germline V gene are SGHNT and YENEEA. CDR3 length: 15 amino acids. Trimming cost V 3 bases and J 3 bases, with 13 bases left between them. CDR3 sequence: CASSLEGLPTDTQYF. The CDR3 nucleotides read TGTGCCAGCAGCTTGGAGGGACTGCCGACAGATACGCAGTATTTT.

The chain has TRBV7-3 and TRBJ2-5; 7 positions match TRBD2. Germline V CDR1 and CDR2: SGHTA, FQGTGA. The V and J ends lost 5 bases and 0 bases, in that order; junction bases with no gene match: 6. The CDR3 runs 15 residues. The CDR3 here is CASSRMGGNQETQYF. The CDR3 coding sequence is TGTGCCAGCAGCCGAATGGGAGGGAACCAAGAGACCCAGTACTTC.

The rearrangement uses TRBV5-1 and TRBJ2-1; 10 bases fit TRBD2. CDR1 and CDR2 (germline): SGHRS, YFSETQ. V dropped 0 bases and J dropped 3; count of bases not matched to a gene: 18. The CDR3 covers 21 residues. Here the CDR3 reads CASSLVLSGRVGGLRYNEQFF. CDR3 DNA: TGCGCCAGCAGCTTGGTCCTAAGCGGGAGGGTCGGAGGGCTACGCTACAATGAGCAGTTCTTC.

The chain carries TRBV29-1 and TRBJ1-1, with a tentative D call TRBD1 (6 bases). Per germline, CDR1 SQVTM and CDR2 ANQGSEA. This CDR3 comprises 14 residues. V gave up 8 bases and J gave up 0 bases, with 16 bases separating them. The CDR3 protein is CSCGGAPMNTEAFF. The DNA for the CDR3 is TGCAGCTGCGGGGGCGCCCCCATGAACACTGAAGCTTTCTTT.

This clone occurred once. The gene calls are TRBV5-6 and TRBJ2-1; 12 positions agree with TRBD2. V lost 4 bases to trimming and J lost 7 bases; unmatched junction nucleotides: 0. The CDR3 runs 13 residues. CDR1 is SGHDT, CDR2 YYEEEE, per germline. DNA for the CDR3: TGTGCCAGCAGCACTAGCGGGAGGAATGAGCAGTTCTTC. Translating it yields CASSTSGRNEQFF.

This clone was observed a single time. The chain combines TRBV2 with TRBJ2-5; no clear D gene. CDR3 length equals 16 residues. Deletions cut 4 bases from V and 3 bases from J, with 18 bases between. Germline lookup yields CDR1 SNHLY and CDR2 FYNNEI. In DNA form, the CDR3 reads TGTGCCAGCAGTGGTCCGGTGCAGGAAGCAAAAGAGACCCAGTACTTC. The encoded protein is CASSGPVQEAKETQYF.

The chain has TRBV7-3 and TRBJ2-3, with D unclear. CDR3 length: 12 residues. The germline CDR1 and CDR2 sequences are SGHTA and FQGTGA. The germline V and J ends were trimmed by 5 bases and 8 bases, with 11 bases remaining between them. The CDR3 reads CASSLHSGTQYF. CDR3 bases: TGTGCCAGCAGCCTACACTCGGGTACGCAGTATTTT.

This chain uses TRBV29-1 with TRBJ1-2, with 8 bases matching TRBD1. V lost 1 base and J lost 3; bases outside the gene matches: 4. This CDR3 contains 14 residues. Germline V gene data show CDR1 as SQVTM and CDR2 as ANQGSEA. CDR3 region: CSVEGDRSYYGYTF. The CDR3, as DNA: TGCAGCGTTGAAGGGGACAGGTCATACTATGGCTACACCTTC.

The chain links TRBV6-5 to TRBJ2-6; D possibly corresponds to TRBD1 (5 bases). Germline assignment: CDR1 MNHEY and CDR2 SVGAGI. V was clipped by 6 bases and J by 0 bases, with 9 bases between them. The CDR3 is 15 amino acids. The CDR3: CASSPRDSGANVLTF. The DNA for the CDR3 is TGTGCCAGCAGCCCCAGGGACTCTGGGGCCAACGTCCTGACTTTC.

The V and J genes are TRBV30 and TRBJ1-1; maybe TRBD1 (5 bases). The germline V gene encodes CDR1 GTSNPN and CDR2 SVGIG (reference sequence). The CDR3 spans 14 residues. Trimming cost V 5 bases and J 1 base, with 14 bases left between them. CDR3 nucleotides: TGTGCCTGGGATTTAGATACAGGGAACACTGAAGCTTTCTTT. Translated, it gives CAWDLDTGNTEAFF. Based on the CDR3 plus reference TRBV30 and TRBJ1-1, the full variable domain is SQTIHQWPATLVQPVGSPLSLECTVEGTSNPNLYWYRQAAGRGLQLLFYSVGIGQISSEVPQNLSASRPQDRQFILSSKKLLLSDSGFYLCAWDLDTGNTEAFFGQGTRLTVV.

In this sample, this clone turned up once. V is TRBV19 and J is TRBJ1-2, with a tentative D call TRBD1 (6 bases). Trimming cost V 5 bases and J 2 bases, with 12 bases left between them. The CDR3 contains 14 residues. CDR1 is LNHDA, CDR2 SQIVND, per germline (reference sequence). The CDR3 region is CASSPSQGNYGYTF. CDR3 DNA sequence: TGTGCCAGTAGTCCCTCACAGGGAAACTATGGCTACACCTTC. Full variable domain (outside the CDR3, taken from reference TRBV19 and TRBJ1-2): DGGITQSPKYLFRKEGQNVTLSCEQNLNHDAMYWYRQDPGQGLRLIYYSQIVNDFQKGDIAEGYSVSREKKESFPLTVTSAQKNPTAFYLCASSPSQGNYGYTFGSGTRLTVV.

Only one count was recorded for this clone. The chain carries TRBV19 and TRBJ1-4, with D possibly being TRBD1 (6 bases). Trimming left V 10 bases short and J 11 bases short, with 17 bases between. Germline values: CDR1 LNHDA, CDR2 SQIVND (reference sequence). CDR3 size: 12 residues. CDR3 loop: CAIKGEGRKLFF. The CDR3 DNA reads TGTGCCATTAAGGGGGAGGGGCGGAAACTGTTTTTT.